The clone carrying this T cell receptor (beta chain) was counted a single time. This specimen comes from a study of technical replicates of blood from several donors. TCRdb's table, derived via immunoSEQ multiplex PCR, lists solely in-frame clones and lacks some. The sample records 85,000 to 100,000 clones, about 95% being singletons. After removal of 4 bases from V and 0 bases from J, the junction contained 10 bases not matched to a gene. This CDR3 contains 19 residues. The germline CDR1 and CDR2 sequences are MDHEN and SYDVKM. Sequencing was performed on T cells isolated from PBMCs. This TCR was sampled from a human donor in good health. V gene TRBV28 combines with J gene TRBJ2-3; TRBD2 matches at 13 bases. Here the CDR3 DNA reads TGTGCCAGCAGTTCCCACGGACTAGCGGGAGCGACTAGCACAGATACGCAGTATTTT. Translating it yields CASSSHGLAGATSTDTQYF. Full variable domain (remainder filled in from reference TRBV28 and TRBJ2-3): DVKVTQSSRYLVKRTGEKVFLECVQDMDHENMFWYRQDPGLGLRLIYFSYDVKMKEKGDIPEGYSVSREKKERFSLILESASTNQTSMYLCASSSHGLAGATSTDTQYFGPGTRLTVL.